This entry lists 23 T cell receptor beta chains sequenced from one sample in a study of blood T cell repertoires in COVID-19. TCRdb's copy holds only in-frame clones and misses some; the assay was immunoSEQ multiplex PCR. The sample has about 120,000 clones, approximately 83% seen once. The sequenced material came from peripheral blood. These receptors all stem from a man aged 55 to 70 with acute or convalescent COVID-19.

This chain links TRBV7-9 with TRBJ1-5, with 8 bases lining up with TRBD1. CDR3 length equals 14 residues. J was trimmed by 2 bases and V by 4 bases; bases with no gene match: 1. Germline V gene data show CDR1 as SEHNR and CDR2 as FQNEAQ (reference sequence). The DNA for the CDR3 is TGTGCCAGCAGCTCGACAGGGGGCAATCAGCCCCAGCATTTT. Translation gives CASSSTGGNQPQHF.

This chain links TRBV3-1 (or the pseudogene TRBV3-2) with TRBJ1-1; maybe TRBD1 (5 bases). The V gene lost 1 base and the J gene lost 3 bases, with 15 bases spanning the gap. This CDR3 comprises 16 residues. Per germline, CDR1 LGHDT and CDR2 YNNKEL (reference sequence). Written as DNA, the CDR3 is TGTGCCAGCAGCCAAGTACCGGGAGGGGTCTACACTGAAGCTTTCTTT. This encodes CASSQVPGGVYTEAFF.

The rearrangement joins TRBV7-9 to TRBJ1-2; D is unresolved. There are 15 residues in the CDR3. Germline assignment: CDR1 SEHNR and CDR2 FQNEAQ (reference sequence). With 3 bases removed from V and 4 bases from J, the gap between germline ends came to 15 bases. CDR3: CASSLGNAGGYGYTF. The CDR3 DNA reads TGTGCCAGCAGCTTGGGGAACGCTGGAGGCTATGGCTACACCTTC. Drawing the rest from reference TRBV7-9 and TRBJ1-2, the complete variable domain is DTGVSQNPRHKITKRGQNVTFRCDPISEHNRLYWYRQTLGQGPEFLTYFQNEAQLEKSRLLSDRFSAERPKGSFSTLEIQRTEQGDSAMYLCASSLGNAGGYGYTFGSGTRLTVV.

This chain connects TRBV5-1 to TRBJ2-3, with D uncertain. From germline, CDR1 is SGHRS and CDR2 YFSETQ. Trimming took 2 bases from V and 1 from J, leaving 8 bases between them. The CDR3 is 14 residues long. The CDR3 region is CASSLRGGTDTQYF. CDR3 bases: TGCGCCAGCAGCTTACGAGGTGGCACAGATACGCAGTATTTT.

The genes are TRBV2 and TRBJ2-6, with D unclear. Germline V gene lookup returns CDR1 SNHLY and CDR2 FYNNEI. This CDR3 is 13 amino acids long. Trimming shortened V by 4 bases and J by 4 bases, and 5 bases separated the two germline ends. The CDR3 spells CASSVSGANVLTF. CDR3 nucleotide sequence: TGTGCCAGCAGTGTTTCGGGGGCCAACGTCCTGACTTTC.

This clone was picked up a small number of times. The chain recombines TRBV7-8 with TRBJ2-1, with TRBD1 matching over 7 bases. Germline values: CDR1 SGHVS, CDR2 FQNEAQ. The CDR3 runs to 19 residues. The V gene end was trimmed by 1 base and the J gene end by 1 base; junction bases not matched to a gene: 13. The CDR3 bases are TGTGCCAGCAGCTTAGTACTATCAAGGACAGGATCATCCTACAATGAGCAGTTCTTC. Residues: CASSLVLSRTGSSYNEQFF. Variable domain in full (rest from reference TRBV7-8 and TRBJ2-1): GAGVSQSPRYKVAKRGQDVALRCDPISGHVSLFWYQQALGQGPEFLTYFQNEAQLDKSGLPSDRFFAERPEGSVSTLKIQRTQQEDSAVYLCASSLVLSRTGSSYNEQFFGPGTRLTVL.

This clone was seen a few times. The chain recombines TRBV7-3 with TRBJ2-2; TRBD2 might be the D (6 bases). The CDR3 is 14 residues long. CDR1 is SGHTA and CDR2 is FQGTGA in the germline V gene. Trimming removed 5 bases from V and 1 base from J, with 8 bases in between. The CDR3 DNA reads TGTGCCAGCAGCCGTAGCGGGAACACCGGGGAGCTGTTTTTT. Translated, it gives CASSRSGNTGELFF.

This chain connects TRBV28 to TRBJ1-6, with D possibly TRBD1 on 6 matching bases. This CDR3 contains 15 residues. CDR1 is MDHEN and CDR2 is SYDVKM in the germline V gene. V was shortened by 7 bases and J by 8 bases, with 18 bases between the two germline ends. CDR3 residues: CASNPHTGRDSPLHF. The CDR3 DNA reads TGTGCCAGCAACCCTCACACAGGGAGGGATTCACCCCTCCACTTT.

This clone has more than one count but fewer than ten. V gene TRBV9 combines with J gene TRBJ2-7, with D possibly matching TRBD2 (5 bases). This CDR3 is 13 amino acids long. Deletions cut 0 bases from V and 7 bases from J, with 11 bases between. Per the germline V gene, CDR1 is SGDLS and CDR2 is YYNGEE. The CDR3 nucleotides are TGTGCCAGCAGCGTAGAGGCCGGCGGGGAGCAGTACTTC. This codes for CASSVEAGGEQYF.

This chain joins TRBV29-1 and TRBJ1-1; D is unclear. CDR3 length equals 12 residues. Germline lookup yields CDR1 SQVTM and CDR2 ANQGSEA. V lost 5 bases and J lost 0, with 7 bases in between. CDR3 residues: CSVHPLNTEAFF. CDR3 coding DNA: TGCAGCGTTCATCCCCTGAACACTGAAGCTTTCTTT.

V is TRBV27 and J is TRBJ2-1, with D possibly being TRBD1 (6 bases). V was trimmed by 7 bases and J by 0 bases, leaving 13 bases between them. The CDR3 extends over 15 amino acids. Germline values: CDR1 MNHEY, CDR2 SMNVEV (reference sequence). The CDR3 nucleotides read TGTGCCAGCACCCACCAGGGGCGCTCCTACAATGAGCAGTTCTTC. Its translation is CASTHQGRSYNEQFF.

The J gene is TRBJ1-2, the V gene TRBV5-6, with TRBD1 matching over 10 bases. Germline V gene sequence: CDR1 SGHDT, CDR2 YYEEEE. This CDR3 region has 16 residues. V was pared by 1 base and J by 7 bases, with 10 bases of the junction left unmatched. The CDR3 sequence is CASSLFGTGAPGGYTF. CDR3 DNA: TGTGCCAGCAGCTTGTTCGGGACAGGGGCCCCCGGTGGCTACACCTTC. Full variable domain (rest looked up from reference TRBV5-6 and TRBJ1-2): DAGVTQSPTHLIKTRGQQVTLRCSPKSGHDTVSWYQQALGQGPQFIFQYYEEEERQRGNFPDRFSGHQFPNYSSELNVNALLLGDSALYLCASSLFGTGAPGGYTFGSGTRLTVV.

The chain has TRBV28 and TRBJ2-5; D might be TRBD1 (6 bases). This CDR3 spans 13 amino acids. Trimming took off 10 bases at V and 2 bases at J, with 14 bases between the two ends. CDR1 MDHEN and CDR2 SYDVKM come from the germline V gene. The CDR3, as DNA: TGTGCCACCGTCCCCGGGACACAAGAGACCCAGTACTTC. Its translation: CATVPGTQETQYF.

The CDR3 is CASTRGGALETQYF. The CDR3 DNA is TGTGCCAGCACAAGGGGAGGTGCGTTGGAGACCCAGTACTTC. This chain connects TRBV19 to TRBJ2-5; D is possibly TRBD2 (6 bases). V lost 9 bases to trimming and J lost 5 bases, with 19 bases between them. Per germline, CDR1 LNHDA and CDR2 SQIVND (reference sequence). The CDR3 has 14 amino acids.

The chain joins TRBV6-1 to TRBJ1-4; D unclear. This CDR3 contains 15 residues. Trimming shortened V by 1 base and J by 8 bases, and 14 bases separated the two germline ends. Germline-derived CDR1 and CDR2 are MNHNS and SASEGT. CDR3: CASSEVSGSGEKLFF. The CDR3 nucleotides read TGTGCCAGCAGTGAAGTGTCGGGGTCGGGAGAAAAACTGTTTTTT.

This chain connects TRBV7-8 to TRBJ2-1; D remains ambiguous. V lost 1 base and J lost 8, with 6 bases in between. Germline values: CDR1 SGHVS, CDR2 FQNEAQ. The CDR3 sequence is 12 residues long. The CDR3 loop is CASSLGQDEQFF. Written as DNA, the CDR3 is TGTGCCAGCAGCTTAGGGCAGGATGAGCAGTTCTTC.

The rearrangement links TRBV2 to TRBJ1-5; perhaps TRBD1 as D (5 bases). The germline V gene has CDR1 SNHLY and CDR2 FYNNEI. V was shortened by 0 bases and J by 6 bases, with 15 bases between the two germline ends. CDR3 length: 16 amino acids. The CDR3 loop is CASSEAPAGRGQPQHF. The CDR3 nucleotides read TGTGCCAGCAGTGAAGCGCCGGCAGGGAGGGGTCAGCCCCAGCATTTT.

The chain is built from TRBV5-6 and TRBJ2-1, with 7 bases identical to TRBD1. Germline lookup yields CDR1 SGHDT and CDR2 YYEEEE. The CDR3 spans 14 residues. After removal of 3 bases from V and 6 bases from J, the junction contained 6 bases not matched to a gene. The CDR3 here is CASSYGTAINEQFF. The CDR3 nucleotides read TGTGCCAGCAGCTATGGGACAGCGATCAATGAGCAGTTCTTC.

The chain has TRBV9 and TRBJ2-3, with D possibly matching TRBD2 (5 bases). V dropped 2 bases and J dropped 1 base, with 8 bases sitting between them. CDR1 SGDLS and CDR2 YYNGEE come from the germline V gene. This CDR3 comprises 14 residues. The CDR3 region is CASSVGRGTDTQYF. The CDR3 DNA is TGTGCCAGCAGCGTGGGGAGAGGCACAGATACGCAGTATTTT.

V gene TRBV28 combines with J gene TRBJ1-5; TRBD1 matches 10 bases. V dropped 5 bases and J dropped 5; count of bases not matched to a gene: 6. Germline values: CDR1 MDHEN, CDR2 SYDVKM. This CDR3 has 15 residues. CDR3 region: CASSPGQGTYQPQHF. CDR3 DNA sequence: TGTGCCAGCAGTCCGGGACAGGGGACCTATCAGCCCCAGCATTTT.

This chain uses TRBV3-1 (or the pseudogene TRBV3-2) with TRBJ1-5; D ambiguous. Deletions cut 0 bases from V and 2 bases from J, with 5 bases between. Germline V gene lookup returns CDR1 LGHDT and CDR2 YNNKEL (reference sequence). This CDR3 comprises 14 residues. The CDR3 here is CASSQDGGNQPQHF. The CDR3 DNA follows: TGTGCCAGCAGCCAAGACGGGGGCAATCAGCCCCAGCATTTT.

The J gene is TRBJ1-2, the V gene TRBV2, with no clear D. There are 12 residues in the CDR3. Trimming took off 4 bases at V and 5 bases at J, with 8 bases between the two ends. Looked up from germline, CDR1 is SNHLY and CDR2 is FYNNEI. The DNA for the CDR3 is TGTGCCAGCAGTGTTTGGCGGTATGGCTACACCTTC. The encoded protein is CASSVWRYGYTF.

This chain uses TRBV7-2 with TRBJ2-7, with 7 positions matching TRBD2. The CDR3 consists of 14 residues. V shed 2 bases and J 2 bases; nucleotides not matched to a gene: 3. Germline CDR1 SGHTA, CDR2 FQGNSA. This CDR3 reads CASSLLAATYEQYF. CDR3 DNA: TGTGCCAGCAGCTTACTAGCGGCAACCTACGAGCAGTACTTC. The whole variable domain, remainder taken from reference TRBV7-2 and TRBJ2-7, is GAGVSQSPSNKVTEKGKDVELRCDPISGHTALYWYRQSLGQGLEFLIYFQGNSAPDKSGLPSDRFSAERTGGSVSTLTIQRTQQEDSAVYLCASSLLAATYEQYFGPGTRLTVT.